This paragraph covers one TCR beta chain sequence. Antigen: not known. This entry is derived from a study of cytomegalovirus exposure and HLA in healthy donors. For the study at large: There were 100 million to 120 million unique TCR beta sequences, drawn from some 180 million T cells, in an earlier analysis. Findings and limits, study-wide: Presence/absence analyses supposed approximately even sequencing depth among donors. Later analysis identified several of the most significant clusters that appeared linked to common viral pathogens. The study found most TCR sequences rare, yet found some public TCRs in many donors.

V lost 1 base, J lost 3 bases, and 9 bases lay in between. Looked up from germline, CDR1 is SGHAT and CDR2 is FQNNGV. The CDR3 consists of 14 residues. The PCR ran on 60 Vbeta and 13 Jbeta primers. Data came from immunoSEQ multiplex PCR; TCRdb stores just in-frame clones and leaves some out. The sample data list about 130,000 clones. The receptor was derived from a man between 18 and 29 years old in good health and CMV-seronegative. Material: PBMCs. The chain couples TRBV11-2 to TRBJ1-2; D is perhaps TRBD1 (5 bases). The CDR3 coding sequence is TGTGCCAGCAGCTTAGCAGGGTCCTACTATGGCTACACCTTC. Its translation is CASSLAGSYYGYTF.